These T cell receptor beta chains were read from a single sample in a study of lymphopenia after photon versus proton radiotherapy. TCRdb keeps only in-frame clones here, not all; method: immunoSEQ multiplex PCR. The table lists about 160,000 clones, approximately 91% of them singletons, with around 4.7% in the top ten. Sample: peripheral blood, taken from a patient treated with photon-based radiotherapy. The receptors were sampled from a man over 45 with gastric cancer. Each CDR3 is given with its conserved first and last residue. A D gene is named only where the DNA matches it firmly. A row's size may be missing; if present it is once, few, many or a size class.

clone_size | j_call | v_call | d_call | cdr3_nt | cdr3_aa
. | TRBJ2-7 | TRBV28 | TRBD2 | TGTGCCAGCAGAGGACTAGCGGGGCACAACGAGCAGTACTTC | CASRGLAGHNEQYF
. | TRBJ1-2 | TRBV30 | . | TGTGCCTGGAGTTCAGACCGCTATGGCTACACCTTC | CAWSSDRYGYTF
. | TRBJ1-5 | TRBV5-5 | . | TGTGCCAGCAGCTTGGAGGCAGGTAATAGCAATCAGCCCCAGCATTTT | CASSLEAGNSNQPQHF
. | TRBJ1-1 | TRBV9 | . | TGTGCCAGCAGCCGGGAGGGTATCGTCACTGAAGCTTTCTTT | CASSREGIVTEAFF
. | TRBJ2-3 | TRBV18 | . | TGTGCCAGCTCACCACCGGCCGGGACTGGGGGAGATACGCAGTATTTT | CASSPPAGTGGDTQYF
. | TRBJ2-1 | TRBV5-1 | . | TGCGCCAGCAGCCCTTCCTGGAGGAGCGACAATGAGCAGTTCTTC | CASSPSWRSDNEQFF
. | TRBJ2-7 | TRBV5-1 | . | TGCGCCAGCAGCTTTACCGTAACATCCTACGAGCAGTACTTC | CASSFTVTSYEQYF
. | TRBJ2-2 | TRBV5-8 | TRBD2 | TGTGCCAGCAGTCAGACTAGCGGGGCCGGATATGCCGGGGAGCTGTTTTTT | CASSQTSGAGYAGELFF
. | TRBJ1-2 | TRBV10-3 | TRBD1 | TGTGCCATCAGTGTTCGAGGGGGCATGGACTATGGCTACACCTTC | CAISVRGGMDYGYTF
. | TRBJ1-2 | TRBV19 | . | TGTGCCAGTAGTATGTTGGGGATCACTAACTATGGCTACACCTTC | CASSMLGITNYGYTF
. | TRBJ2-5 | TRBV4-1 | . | TGCGCCAGCAGCCAAGTTAGGGAACAAGAGACCCAGTACTTC | CASSQVREQETQYF
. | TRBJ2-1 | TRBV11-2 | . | TGTGCCAGCAGCTGGGTAGCTAGCCATGAGCAGTTCTTC | CASSWVASHEQFF
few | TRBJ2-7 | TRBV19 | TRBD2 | TGTGCCAGTAGTACCCTGGAAGCGGGAGCCCACGAGCAGTACTTC | CASSTLEAGAHEQYF
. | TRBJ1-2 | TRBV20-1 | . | TGCAGTGAAAGGTCGAACTATGGCTACACCTTC | CSERSNYGYTF
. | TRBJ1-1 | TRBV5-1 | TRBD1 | TGCGCCAGCAGCTCAGGACAGGGGCCCACTGAAGCTTTCTTT | CASSSGQGPTEAFF
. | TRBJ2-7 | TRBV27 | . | TGTGCCAGCAGTTCGGGGAATCCCTACGAGCAGTACTTC | CASSSGNPYEQYF
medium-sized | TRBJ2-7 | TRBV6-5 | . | TGTGCCAGCAGTACCCACCTCGAGCAGTACTTC | CASSTHLEQYF
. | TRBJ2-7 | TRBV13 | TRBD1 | TGTGCCAGCAGCCTGTACAGGGGGCGCGATCTCTACTACGAGCAGTACTTC | CASSLYRGRDLYYEQYF
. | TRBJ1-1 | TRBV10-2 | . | TGCGCCATCTCTCGGGGGGGAGCGACTGAAGCTTTCTTT | CAISRGGATEAFF
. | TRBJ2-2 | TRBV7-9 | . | TGTGCCAGCAGCTTACATTCCGGGAACACCGGGGAGCTGTTTTTT | CASSLHSGNTGELFF
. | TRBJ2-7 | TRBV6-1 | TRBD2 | TGTGCCAGCAGTGATAGGGCGGGAGGTCCCTACGAGCAGTACTTC | CASSDRAGGPYEQYF
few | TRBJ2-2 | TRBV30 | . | TGTGCCTGTCCCTCAGGCCGCACCACCGGGGAGCTGTTTTTT | CACPSGRTTGELFF
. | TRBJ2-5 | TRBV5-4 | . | TGTGCCAGCAGCTCAAGGGAGACCCAGTACTTC | CASSSRETQYF
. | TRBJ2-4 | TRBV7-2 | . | TGTGCCAGCAGCTCGGACAAGGGGACCCGAAACATTCAGTACTTC | CASSSDKGTRNIQYF
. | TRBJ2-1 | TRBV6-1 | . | TGTGCCAGCAGTGCCCCGACACGAGACTACAATGAGCAGTTCTTC | CASSAPTRDYNEQFF
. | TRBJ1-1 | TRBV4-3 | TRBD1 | TGCGCCAGCAGCCAAGATCACAGGGGGGGGACTGAAGCTTTCTTT | CASSQDHRGGTEAFF
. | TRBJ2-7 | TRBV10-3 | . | TGTGCCATCAGTGAGGCCGGGATATCAAGCTCCTACGAGCAGTACTTC | CAISEAGISSSYEQYF
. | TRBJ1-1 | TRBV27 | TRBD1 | TGTGCCAGCAGTCCCCGGACAGGGGCCGAAGCTTTCTTT | CASSPRTGAEAFF
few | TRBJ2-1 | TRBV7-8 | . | TGTGCCAGCAGACCCACCTTTAGCCGCCTTTCCTACAATGAGCAGTTCTTC | CASRPTFSRLSYNEQFF
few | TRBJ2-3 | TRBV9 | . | TGTGCCAGCAGCGTACCCCGTTTTGTTACGGTGACGCAGTATTTT | CASSVPRFVTVTQYF
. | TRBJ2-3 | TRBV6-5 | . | TGTGCCAGCATTATCCACACAGATACGCAGTATTTT | CASIIHTDTQYF